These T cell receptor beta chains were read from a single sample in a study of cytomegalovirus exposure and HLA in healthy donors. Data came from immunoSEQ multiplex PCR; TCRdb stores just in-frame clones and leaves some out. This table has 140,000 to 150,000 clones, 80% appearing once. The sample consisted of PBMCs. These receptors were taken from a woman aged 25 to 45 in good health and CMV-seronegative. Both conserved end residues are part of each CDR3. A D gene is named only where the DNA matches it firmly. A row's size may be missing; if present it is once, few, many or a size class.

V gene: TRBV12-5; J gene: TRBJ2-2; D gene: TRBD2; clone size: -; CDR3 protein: CASGLGLAGGANTGELFF; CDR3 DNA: TGTGCTAGTGGTTTGGGACTAGCGGGGGGTGCGAACACCGGGGAGCTGTTTTTT
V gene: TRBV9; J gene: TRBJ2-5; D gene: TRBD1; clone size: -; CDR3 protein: CASSPRDRAGETQYF; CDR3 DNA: TGTGCCAGCAGCCCCCGGGACAGGGCGGGAGAGACCCAGTACTTC
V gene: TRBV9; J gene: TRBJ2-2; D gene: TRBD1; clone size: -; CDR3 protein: CASSLGTANTGELFF; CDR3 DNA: TGTGCCAGCAGCCTCGGGACAGCAAACACCGGGGAGCTGTTTTTT
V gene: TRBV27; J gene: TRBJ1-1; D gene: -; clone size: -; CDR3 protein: CASSLTRVTEAFF; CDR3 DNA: TGTGCCAGCAGTTTAACCAGGGTAACTGAAGCTTTCTTT
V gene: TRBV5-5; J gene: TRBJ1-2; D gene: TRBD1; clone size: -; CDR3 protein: CASSLGQGSYGYTF; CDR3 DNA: TGTGCCAGCAGCTTGGGACAGGGGTCGTATGGCTACACCTTC
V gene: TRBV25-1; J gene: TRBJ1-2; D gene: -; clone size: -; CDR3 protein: CASSVGGYGYTF; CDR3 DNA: TGTGCCAGCAGTGTAGGGGGCTATGGCTACACCTTC
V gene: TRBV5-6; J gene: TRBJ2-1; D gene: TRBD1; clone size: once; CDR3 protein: CASSSPGQGYSNEQFF; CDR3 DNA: TGTGCCAGCAGCTCCCCGGGACAGGGGTATAGCAATGAGCAGTTCTTC
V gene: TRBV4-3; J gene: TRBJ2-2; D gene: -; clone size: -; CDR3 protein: CASSQDRGTGELFF; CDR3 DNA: TGCGCCAGCAGCCAAGATCGGGGTACCGGGGAGCTGTTTTTT
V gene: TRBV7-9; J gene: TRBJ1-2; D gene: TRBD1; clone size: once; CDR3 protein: CASSLGDRGVYTF; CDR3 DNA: TGTGCCAGCAGCTTAGGGGACAGGGGAGTCTACACCTTC
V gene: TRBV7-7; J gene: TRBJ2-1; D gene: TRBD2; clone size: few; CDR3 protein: CASSLAGGTYNEQFF; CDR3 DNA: TGTGCCAGCAGCTTAGCGGGGGGGACCTACAATGAGCAGTTCTTC
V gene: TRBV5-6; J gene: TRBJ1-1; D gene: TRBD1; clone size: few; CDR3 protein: CASSKTGLNTEAFF; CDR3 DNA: TGTGCCAGCAGCAAGACAGGGTTGAACACTGAAGCTTTCTTT
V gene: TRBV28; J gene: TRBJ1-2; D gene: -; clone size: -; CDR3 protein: CASSDGGTYGYTF; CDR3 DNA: TGTGCCAGCAGTGACGGGGGGACCTATGGCTACACCTTC
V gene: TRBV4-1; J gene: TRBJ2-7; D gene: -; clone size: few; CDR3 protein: CASSQGLLGGYEQYF; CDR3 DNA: TGCGCCAGCAGCCAAGGTCTCCTCGGAGGCTACGAGCAGTACTTC
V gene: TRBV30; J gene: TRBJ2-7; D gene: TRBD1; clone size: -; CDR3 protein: CAWLGQGYEQYF; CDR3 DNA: TGTGCCTGGCTTGGACAGGGCTACGAGCAGTACTTC
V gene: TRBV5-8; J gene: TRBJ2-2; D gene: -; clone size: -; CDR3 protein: CASSLGAGSTGELFF; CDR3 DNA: TGTGCCAGCAGCTTGGGGGCGGGGAGCACCGGGGAGCTGTTTTTT